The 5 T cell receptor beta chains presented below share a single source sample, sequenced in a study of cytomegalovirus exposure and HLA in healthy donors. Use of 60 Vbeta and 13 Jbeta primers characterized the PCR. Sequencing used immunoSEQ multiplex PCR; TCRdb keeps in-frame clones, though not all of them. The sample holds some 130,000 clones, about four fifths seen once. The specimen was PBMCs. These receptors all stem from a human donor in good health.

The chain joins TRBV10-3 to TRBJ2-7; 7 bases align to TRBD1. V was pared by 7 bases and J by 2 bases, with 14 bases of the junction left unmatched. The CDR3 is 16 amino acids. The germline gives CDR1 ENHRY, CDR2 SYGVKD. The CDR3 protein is CAITSSFSQGPYEQYF. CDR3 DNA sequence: TGTGCCATCACATCAAGTTTCTCACAGGGGCCCTACGAGCAGTACTTC.

CDR3 sequence: CASSLGRTRYDEQYF. The CDR3 nucleotides are TGTGCCAGCAGCTTAGGGCGGACTCGATACGACGAGCAGTACTTC. The chain employs TRBV11-3 and TRBJ2-7; the D gene is possibly TRBD2 (5 bases). With 1 base removed from V and 5 bases from J, the gap between germline ends came to 15 bases. CDR3 length equals 15 residues. Germline V lookup: CDR1 SGHNT, CDR2 YENEEA.

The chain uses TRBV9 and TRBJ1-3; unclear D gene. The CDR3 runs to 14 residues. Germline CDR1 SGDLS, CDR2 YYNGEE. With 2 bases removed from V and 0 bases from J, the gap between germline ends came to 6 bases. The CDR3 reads CASSVGDSGNTIYF. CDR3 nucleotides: TGTGCCAGCAGCGTCGGGGACTCTGGAAACACCATATATTTT.

In DNA form, the CDR3 reads TGTGCCAGCAGCCCACGACAGGCTATAAGCTCCTACAATGAGCAGTTCTTC. Translated, it gives CASSPRQAISSYNEQFF. The chain has TRBV9 and TRBJ2-1; weak D call: TRBD1 (6 bases). Trimming removed 4 bases from V and 0 bases from J, with 17 bases in between. The germline gives CDR1 SGDLS, CDR2 YYNGEE. This CDR3 spans 17 amino acids.

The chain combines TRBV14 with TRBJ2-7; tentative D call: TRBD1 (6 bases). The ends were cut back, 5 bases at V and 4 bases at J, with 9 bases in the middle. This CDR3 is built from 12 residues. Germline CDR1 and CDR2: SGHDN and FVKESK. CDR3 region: CASSTQGYEQYF. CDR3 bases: TGTGCCAGCAGCACCCAGGGGTACGAGCAGTACTTC.